A selection of T cell receptor beta chains follows, all from one sample in a study of T cell repertoires in cytomegalovirus infection. TCRdb itself ran the reads through MiXCR, one entry per CDR3 protein. The profile shows 150,000 to 200,000 distinct CDR3 sequences, about an eighth of them singletons. The sequenced sample was PBMCs. The receptors here all came from a human donor in good health (CMV status not recorded). Some clones in this sample may be carry-over from other donors' samples. The CDR3 runs from the conserved cysteine through the conserved F or W. The order of the fields is clone size, V gene, J gene, D gene, CDR3 DNA, CDR3 protein. A D gene is named only where the DNA matches it firmly. Clone size, where shown, is once, few, many, or a class for clones that have expanded.

few	TRBV10-3	TRBJ2-1	.	TGTGCCACCTTAGGGATCACCCGGGAGCAGTTCTTC	CATLGITREQFF
.	TRBV6-2/TRBV6-3	TRBJ2-1	TRBD1	TGTGCCAGCAGCCCCGACAGGGTCATAAATGAGCAGTTCTTC	CASSPDRVINEQFF
many	TRBV10-1	TRBJ1-1	.	TGCGCCAGCAATATGACAGAGAACACTGAAGCTTTCTTT	CASNMTENTEAFF
many	TRBV12-3/TRBV12-4	TRBJ1-2	TRBD1	TGTGCCAGCAGCAGTGGGACAGGAACGTCTGGCTACACCTTC	CASSSGTGTSGYTF
many	TRBV19	TRBJ1-5	.	TGTGCCAGTAAGAGGACAGATCCGAATCAGCCCCAGCATTTT	CASKRTDPNQPQHF
few	TRBV20-1	TRBJ2-7	.	TGCAGTGCTAGAGATTTCAAGGACGAGCAGTACTTC	CSARDFKDEQYF
few	TRBV29-1	TRBJ2-5	TRBD1	TGCAGCGTGCGGACAGGGGTGGAGGAGACCCAGTACTTC	CSVRTGVEETQYF
many	TRBV7-8	TRBJ2-7	.	TGTGCCAGCAGCTTAGCGGGGTCCAGCGGTGGGGCTTACGAGCAGTACTTC	CASSLAGSSGGAYEQYF
.	TRBV7-9	TRBJ2-7	.	TGTGCCAGCAGCCCCGTAACTAAGTCTGAGCAGTACTTC	CASSPVTKSEQYF
many	TRBV10-3	TRBJ1-2	TRBD1	TGTGCCATCAGTGAGCCGGGACAGGGAAACTATGGCTACACCTTC	CAISEPGQGNYGYTF
few	TRBV13	TRBJ1-5	.	TGTGCCAGCAGCTTAGGCGCGAGCAATCAGCCCCAGCATTTT	CASSLGASNQPQHF
few	TRBV15	TRBJ2-1	.	TGTGCCACCAGCAGAGATGGGAACAATGAGCAGTTCTTC	CATSRDGNNEQFF
many	TRBV12-3/TRBV12-4	TRBJ2-6	TRBD1	TGTGCCAGCAGCGGGGACAGGGCCGGCTGGAGGGCCAACGTCCTGACTTTC	CASSGDRAGWRANVLTF
many	TRBV28	TRBJ2-4	.	TGTGCCAGCAGCCTCCAGGGGGCCAAAAACATTCAGTACTTC	CASSLQGAKNIQYF
many	TRBV7-2	TRBJ2-5	TRBD2	TGTGCCAGCAGCTTAAGTAGCGGGACGGAGACCCAGTACTTC	CASSLSSGTETQYF
few	TRBV4-1	TRBJ2-7	TRBD1	TGCGCCAGCAGCCCCGGCAACCGGGACAGGGATCGCGAGCAGTACTTC	CASSPGNRDRDREQYF
few	TRBV20-1	TRBJ2-1	.	TGCAGTTGGGGAAGCTCCTACAATGAGCAGTTCTTC	CSWGSSYNEQFF
.	TRBV24-1	TRBJ1-2	.	TGTGCCACCAGTGACTCGGCCCGATTTATCTATGGCTACACCTTC	CATSDSARFIYGYTF
few	TRBV7-6	TRBJ1-3	.	TGTGCCAGCAGCTTATGGGACGCGGGGCGCCCCTCTGGAAACACCATATATTTT	CASSLWDAGRPSGNTIYF